This T cell receptor beta chain is from a study of T cells in localized non-small cell lung cancer. Broader study findings: Sequence data derive from only one tumor region, so heterogeneity remains possible. Across samples, adjacent lung featured a median 57 of the top 100 tumor clones. There was higher T cell clonality in uninvolved adjacent lung than in tumor, and it was highest there.

Produced via immunoSEQ multiplex PCR; TCRdb's table is partial and in-frame only. The sample lists over 30,000 clones, approximately 81% occurring once. This clone came up once. Its matching antigen is unknown. CDR1 and CDR2 from the germline V gene are MNHNY and SVGAGI (reference sequence). This CDR3 spans 13 amino acids. Trimming cost V 6 bases and J 4 bases, with 13 bases left between them. The material sequenced was peripheral blood, taken before any cancer treatment. The chain uses TRBV6-6 and TRBJ2-7; tentatively, D is TRBD1 or TRBD2 (7 bases each). The receptor comes from an older male donor with stage II squamous cell lung carcinoma. The CDR3: CASSPGGGYEQYF. The CDR3 nucleotides read TGTGCCAGCAGCCCAGGGGGGGGGTACGAGCAGTACTTC.